A selection of T cell receptor beta chains follows, all from one sample in a study of blood T cell repertoires in COVID-19. The protocol was immunoSEQ multiplex PCR, while the TCRdb copy is restricted to in-frame clones and leaves out a portion. There are a few hundred thousand clones in the sample; more than 70% occur only once, and 1.5% to 2% lies in the top ten. The source material was peripheral blood. The receptors come from a woman in her 30s with COVID-19, enrolled during active disease. Each CDR3 is given without its conserved first and last residue.

J gene	V gene	CDR3 protein
TRBJ2-1	TRBV19	ATHGQIPYNEQF
TRBJ1-5	TRBV12-3/TRBV12-4	ASSSTGVQPQH
TRBJ1-2	TRBV5-5	ASSLEGPVEEAGYT
TRBJ1-1	TRBV1	TSIGDRGAMNTEAF
TRBJ2-7	TRBV3-1/TRBV3-2	ASSLTSGGEQY
TRBJ1-5	TRBV19	ASTIISSGGPRATH
TRBJ2-1	TRBV19	ASGWQGNEQF
TRBJ2-2	TRBV4-3	ASSQEYWRGGSTGELF
TRBJ1-3	TRBV7-9	ASTLSGNTIY
TRBJ1-5	TRBV9	ASSVEGASNQPQH
TRBJ1-6	TRBV6-2/TRBV6-3	ASSPDSSYNSPLH
TRBJ1-3	TRBV9	ASSVDRDNTIY
TRBJ2-5	TRBV11-2	ASSYRGQGRQETQY
TRBJ1-4	TRBV19	ASSMGQGSEKLF
TRBJ2-1	TRBV10-3	AISESLAGGSYNEQF
TRBJ1-6	TRBV28	ASWDRQSPLH
TRBJ1-6	TRBV2	ASNAIDTGSPLH
TRBJ2-1	TRBV11-3	ASSLAGYNEQF
TRBJ2-2	TRBV28	ATRQGAAGELF
TRBJ1-6	TRBV6-1	ASSEALQHSSYNSPLH
TRBJ1-6	TRBV18	ASSNWTGNSPLH
TRBJ2-1	TRBV7-9	ASSLSLAGGDNEQF
TRBJ1-6	TRBV11-2	ASSSGDRVGSPLH
TRBJ1-3	TRBV19	ASRPTTGKGNTIY
TRBJ1-1	TRBV13	ASSLVQGSGTEAF
TRBJ1-1	TRBV18	ASSPPGGVVAEAF
TRBJ2-2	TRBV3-1/TRBV3-2	ASSRDRNTGELF
TRBJ1-1	TRBV10-3	AISLGGGNTEAF
TRBJ2-5	TRBV2	ASNVGPGQNQETQY